The 11 T cell receptor beta chains below come from one sample, sequenced in a study of blood T cell repertoires in COVID-19. Some clones are missing from TCRdb's copy, which holds only in-frame ones; the method was immunoSEQ multiplex PCR. The table records some 300,000 clones, more than 75% of them present only once. The material sequenced was PBMCs or T cells enriched from blood (not recorded which). The receptors originated from a woman aged 55-69 years in a cohort exposed to, infected with or recovered from COVID-19 (not recorded which).

This clone was seen just once. The rearrangement links TRBV5-1 to TRBJ2-1; D is perhaps TRBD1 (6 bases). Germline lookup yields CDR1 SGHRS and CDR2 YFSETQ. This CDR3 is built from 12 residues. V was shortened by 8 bases and J by 5 bases, with 11 bases between the two germline ends. CDR3 amino acids: CASTGPNNEQFF. The CDR3 DNA sequence: TGCGCCAGTACAGGGCCGAACAATGAGCAGTTCTTC.

The chain is built from TRBV28 and TRBJ2-7; tentative D call: TRBD1 (6 bases). The CDR3 contains 14 residues. Germline V CDR1 and CDR2: MDHEN, SYDVKM. V lost 4 bases and J lost 1, with 11 bases in between. CDR3 sequence: CASSYRDISYEQYF. The CDR3 DNA is TGTGCCAGCAGTTACCGGGACATATCCTACGAGCAGTACTTC.

The chain is built from TRBV2 and TRBJ1-1, with 11 nucleotides matching TRBD1. This CDR3 contains 17 residues. Trimming at V came to 8 bases and at J to 0 bases, leaving 11 bases not matched to a gene. Germline V gene sequence: CDR1 SNHLY, CDR2 FYNNEI. The CDR3 DNA reads TGTGCCAGCTTCCGTAGACGGGACAGGGGGATGAACACTGAAGCTTTCTTT. This translates into CASFRRRDRGMNTEAFF. The full variable domain, completed using reference TRBV2 and TRBJ1-1, is EPEVTQTPSHQVTQMGQEVILRCVPISNHLYFYWYRQILGQKVEFLVSFYNNEISEKSEIFDDQFSVERPDGSNFTLKIRSTKLEDSAMYFCASFRRRDRGMNTEAFFGQGTRLTVV.

This clone was observed a few times. This chain connects TRBV7-3 to TRBJ2-1; 7 nucleotides match TRBD2. Germline CDR1 SGHTA, CDR2 FQGTGA. The CDR3 runs 15 residues. V trimming: 4 bases; J trimming: 2 bases; junction bases outside the gene matches: 5. CDR3 nucleotide sequence: TGTGCCAGCAGCTCCACCGGGACTACCTACAATGAGCAGTTCTTC. Its protein is CASSSTGTTYNEQFF.

The chain is built from TRBV10-1 and TRBJ2-3; TRBD2 agrees at 14 bases. The J segment lost 1 base and the V segment lost 7 bases, leaving 7 bases of the junction unmatched. The length of the CDR3 is 17 residues. CDR1 WNHNN and CDR2 SYGVQD come from the germline V gene (reference sequence). This chain's CDR3 is CASTPGLAGERTDTQYF. The CDR3 DNA sequence: TGCGCCAGCACCCCGGGACTAGCGGGAGAACGCACAGATACGCAGTATTTT.

This sequence joins TRBV2 and TRBJ1-2; D gene unclear. V gave up 6 bases and J gave up 8 bases, with 13 bases separating them. This CDR3 spans 12 amino acids. Germline loops: CDR1 SNHLY, CDR2 FYNNEI. Here the CDR3 reads CASRELGLGYTF. As DNA, the CDR3 is TGTGCCAGCAGGGAGCTAGGATTGGGCTACACCTTC.

This clone came up a few times. V usage is TRBV11-1 and J usage is TRBJ1-3; TRBD1 is a possible D gene (6 bases). The CDR3 is 15 residues long. Trimming pared 5 bases from V and 4 bases from J, leaving 15 bases between. Germline-derived CDR1 and CDR2 are SGHAT and FQDESV (reference sequence). Here the CDR3 DNA reads TGTGCCAGCAGCCGTCAGGGGCGACGGGGAAACACCATATATTTT. It codes for CASSRQGRRGNTIYF.

The CDR3 sequence: CASRYRGDTEAFF. Written as DNA, the CDR3 is TGTGCCAGCAGGTACCGGGGGGACACTGAAGCTTTCTTT. The gene calls are TRBV2 and TRBJ1-1, with a possible D match to TRBD1 (5 bases). V lost 6 bases and J 3 bases, leaving 11 bases between the germline ends. Germline V gene lookup returns CDR1 SNHLY and CDR2 FYNNEI. CDR3 size: 13 residues.

This chain links TRBV11-2 with TRBJ2-7; 9 bases fit TRBD1. This CDR3 is built from 15 residues. Germline assignment: CDR1 SGHAT and CDR2 FQNNGV. Trimming removed 6 bases from V and 3 bases from J; junction bases left unmatched: 9. The CDR3 DNA reads as TGTGCCAGCAGTCACTCGGGACAGGGCTTCTACGAGCAGTACTTC. Its protein is CASSHSGQGFYEQYF.

This chain links TRBV5-1 with TRBJ2-7; perhaps TRBD1 as D (6 bases). Germline loops: CDR1 SGHRS, CDR2 YFSETQ. The CDR3 is made up of 15 amino acids. V was shortened by 1 base and J by 9 bases, with 20 bases between the two germline ends. CDR3 sequence reads: CASSLTGNGRERQYF. In nucleotides, the CDR3 is TGCGCCAGCAGCTTGACAGGGAATGGTCGTGAGAGGCAGTACTTC.

This chain links TRBV18 with TRBJ2-6; D perhaps matches TRBD1 (6 bases). The germline V and J ends were trimmed by 8 bases and 0 bases, with 11 bases remaining between them. Germline CDR1 and CDR2: KGHSH and LQKENI. The CDR3 length is 15 residues. CDR3 sequence (DNA): TGTGCCAGCAACAGGGCCGGCTCTGGGGCCAACGTCCTGACTTTC. This gives the protein CASNRAGSGANVLTF.